This T cell receptor (beta chain) was observed in a study of blood T cells in healthy people across ages. Overall study results and limits: Diversity figures based on one million T cells were deemed too low.

As for this clonotype: Its antigen is not known.

The V gene lost 4 bases and the J gene lost 8 bases, with 12 bases spanning the gap. Germline CDR1 and CDR2: ENHRY and SYGVKD. This CDR3 has 13 residues. Combining a sample-barcoded 5' primer with a J-beta primer mix, a second PCR ran for about 7 to 11 cycles. Via MiXCR, TCRdb re-called the 5' RACE reads, giving one row per CDR3 protein. Among roughly 900,000 distinct CDR3 sequences listed, about 48% were seen once. The study isolated at least 6.5 million PBMCs from each sample. The source is a man aged 30 to 39 in good health. The chain couples TRBV10-3 to TRBJ2-1, with a tentative D call TRBD1 (6 bases). Material for sequencing was blood. The chain's CDR3 is CAISGQGMDEQFF. In DNA form, the CDR3 reads TGTGCCATCAGTGGTCAGGGGATGGATGAGCAGTTCTTC.